One and the same sample provided the 6 T cell receptor beta chains below, sequenced in a study of T cells in Graves' hyperthyroidism and ophthalmopathy. Amplification yielded TCR beta CDR3 regions, with RNA transcripts as the source. The primer set for the first-round RT-PCR of the TCR CDR3 was HTBI. In TCRdb, the multiplex PCR reads were re-called with MiXCR into one record per CDR3 protein. The sample shows approximately 740,000 distinct CDR3 sequences, 11% to 15% of them seen only once. Sequenced material: blood. All receptors derive from a woman aged 18-29 years with Graves' hyperthyroidism.

This sequence joins TRBV5-6 and TRBJ2-2, with D unresolved. With 0 bases removed from V and 7 bases from J, the gap between germline ends came to 13 bases. The CDR3 spans 15 residues. CDR1 and CDR2 (germline): SGHDT, YYEEEE. The CDR3 DNA is TGTGCCAGCAGCTTGGAGGTTCCGTGGGGCGGGGAGCTGTTTTTT. This encodes CASSLEVPWGGELFF.

The chain is built from TRBV6-1 and TRBJ2-7; 12 positions match TRBD2. Germline trimming cut 6 bases from V and 5 bases from J; bases unmatched to any gene: 14. CDR3 length: 17 residues. Looked up from germline, CDR1 is MNHNS and CDR2 is SASEGT. CDR3 amino acids: CASRQHDTSGRYHEQYF. CDR3 coding DNA: TGTGCCAGCAGACAACATGATACTAGCGGGAGGTACCACGAGCAGTACTTC.

This chain links TRBV3-1 with TRBJ2-7; D gene ambiguous. The CDR3 spans 13 residues. Germline V lookup: CDR1 LGHDT, CDR2 YNNKEL (reference sequence). V shed 0 bases and J shed 4 bases, with 7 bases lying between them. CDR3 bases: TGTGCCAGCAGCCAAGATCGAAGGTACGAGCAGTACTTC. The encoded protein is CASSQDRRYEQYF.

This chain links TRBV7-8 with TRBJ2-1, with D perhaps being TRBD1 or TRBD2 (5 bases each). Germline V gives CDR1 SGHVS, CDR2 FQNEAQ. This CDR3 spans 13 amino acids. Trimming stripped 4 bases from V and 6 bases from J, with 10 bases between. The CDR3 is CASSSGPANEQFF. The CDR3 DNA reads TGTGCCAGCAGCTCGGGACCCGCCAATGAGCAGTTCTTC. Full variable domain (outside the CDR3, taken from reference TRBV7-8 and TRBJ2-1): GAGVSQSPRYKVAKRGQDVALRCDPISGHVSLFWYQQALGQGPEFLTYFQNEAQLDKSGLPSDRFFAERPEGSVSTLKIQRTQQEDSAVYLCASSSGPANEQFFGPGTRLTVL.

The chain couples TRBV2 to TRBJ1-4; possible D gene TRBD1, 5 bases. The CDR3 extends over 16 amino acids. CDR1 is SNHLY and CDR2 is FYNNEI in the germline V gene. V lost 10 bases and J 6 bases, leaving 24 bases between the germline ends. CDR3 bases: TGTGCCACAGTGAGCTCCCAGGGTGCGGGCGATGAAAAACTGTTTTTT. The encoded protein is CATVSSQGAGDEKLFF.

The chain uses TRBV10-3 and TRBJ2-2; 9 bases are a match to TRBD1. The J segment lost 4 bases and the V segment lost 4 bases, leaving 10 bases of the junction unmatched. Germline CDR1 ENHRY, CDR2 SYGVKD. CDR3 length: 17 amino acids. The CDR3 bases are TGTGCCATCAGTGCTTATTCGGGACAGGGATTCACCGGGGAGCTGTTTTTT. Its translation is CAISAYSGQGFTGELFF.